The clone carrying this TCR beta chain was detected ten times or more. The antigen remains undetermined. Each CDR3 protein gets one entry after TCRdb re-called the reads with MiXCR. Altogether about 250,000 distinct CDR3 sequences are present, about 5.9% being singletons, with the ten largest covering around 6.5%. The data derive from a study of T cell repertoires in cytomegalovirus infection. On the study more broadly: Indications came from public TCR beta signatures; they pointed to CMV infection and to a matching HLA type. General study results and limits: The ex vivo response was dominated by HLA-C-restricted CMV-specific TCR beta clonotypes. Summed frequency of shared TCR beta families picked out CMV carriers who also had the relevant HLA.

Germline values: CDR1 MDHEN, CDR2 SYDVKM. The CDR3 loop spans 16 amino acids. V trimming: 6 bases; J trimming: 5 bases; junction bases outside the gene matches: 14. This clonotype was sampled from a human donor in good health (CMV status not recorded). Some clones in this sample may be carry-over from other donors' samples. The V gene is TRBV28, the J gene TRBJ2-7; 9 bases map to TRBD1. The specimen sequenced was PBMCs. The CDR3 DNA reads TGTGCCAGCAGCCGCGATGGGGGACAGGGTCTCCACGAGCAGTACTTC. As protein: CASSRDGGQGLHEQYF.